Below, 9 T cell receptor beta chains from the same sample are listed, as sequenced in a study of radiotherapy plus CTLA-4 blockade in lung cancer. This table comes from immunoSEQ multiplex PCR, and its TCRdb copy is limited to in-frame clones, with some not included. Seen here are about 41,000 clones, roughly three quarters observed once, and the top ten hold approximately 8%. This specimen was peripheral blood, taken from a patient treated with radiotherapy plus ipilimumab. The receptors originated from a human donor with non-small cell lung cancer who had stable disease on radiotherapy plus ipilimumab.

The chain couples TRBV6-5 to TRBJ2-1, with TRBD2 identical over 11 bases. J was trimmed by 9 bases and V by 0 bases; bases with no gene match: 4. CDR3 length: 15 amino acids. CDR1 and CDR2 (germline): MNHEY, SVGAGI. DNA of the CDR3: TGTGCCAGCAGTTACTCGACTAGCGGGGTTGGTGAGCAGTTCTTC. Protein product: CASSYSTSGVGEQFF.

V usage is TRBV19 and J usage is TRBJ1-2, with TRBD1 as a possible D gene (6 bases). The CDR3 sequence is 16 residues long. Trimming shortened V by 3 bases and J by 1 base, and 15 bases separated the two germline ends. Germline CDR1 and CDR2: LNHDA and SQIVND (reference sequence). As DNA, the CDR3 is TGTGCCAGTAGTATGCCCCGGGACACTCTTAACTATGGCTACACCTTC. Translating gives CASSMPRDTLNYGYTF.

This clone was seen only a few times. As DNA, the CDR3 is TGTGCCAGCTCACCGCTACTAGGGAACACCGGGGAGCTGTTTTTT. As protein: CASSPLLGNTGELFF. The chain is built from TRBV18 and TRBJ2-2; tentative D call: TRBD2 (5 bases). The CDR3 has 15 residues. Germline lookup yields CDR1 KGHSH and CDR2 LQKENI. The ends were cut back, 3 bases at V and 1 base at J, with 9 bases in the middle.

This CDR3 is CASRGYGQNTDTQYF. DNA for the CDR3: TGTGCCAGCAGAGGGTACGGGCAGAACACAGATACGCAGTATTTT. The V and J genes are TRBV2 and TRBJ2-3, with D unclear. Trimming shortened V by 6 bases and J by 2 bases, and 15 bases separated the two germline ends. This CDR3 is built from 15 residues. Germline V gene data show CDR1 as SNHLY and CDR2 as FYNNEI.

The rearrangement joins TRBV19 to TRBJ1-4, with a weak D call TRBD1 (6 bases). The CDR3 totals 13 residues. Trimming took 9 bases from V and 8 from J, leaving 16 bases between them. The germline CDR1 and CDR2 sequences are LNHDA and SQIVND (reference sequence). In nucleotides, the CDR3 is TGTGCCAGCCTATCGGGGGGCAAGGAAAAACTGTTTTTT. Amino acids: CASLSGGKEKLFF.

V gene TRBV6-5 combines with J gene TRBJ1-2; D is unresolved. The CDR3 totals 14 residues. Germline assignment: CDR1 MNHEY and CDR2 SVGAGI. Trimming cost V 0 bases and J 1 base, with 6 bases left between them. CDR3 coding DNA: TGTGCCAGCAGTTACTCGAGCCTTAACTATGGCTACACCTTC. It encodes CASSYSSLNYGYTF.

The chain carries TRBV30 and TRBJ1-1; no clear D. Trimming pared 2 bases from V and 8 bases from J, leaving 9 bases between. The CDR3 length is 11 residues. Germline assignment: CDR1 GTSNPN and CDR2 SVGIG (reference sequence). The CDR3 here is CAWSWRAEAFF. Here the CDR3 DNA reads TGTGCCTGGAGTTGGCGAGCCGAAGCTTTCTTT.

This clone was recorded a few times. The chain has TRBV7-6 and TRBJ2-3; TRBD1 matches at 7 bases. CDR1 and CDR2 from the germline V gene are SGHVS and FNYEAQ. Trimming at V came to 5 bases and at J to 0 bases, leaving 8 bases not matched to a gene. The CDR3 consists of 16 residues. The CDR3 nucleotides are TGTGCCAGCAGCCCCAGGGGGATGCCCAGCACAGATACGCAGTATTTT. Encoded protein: CASSPRGMPSTDTQYF.

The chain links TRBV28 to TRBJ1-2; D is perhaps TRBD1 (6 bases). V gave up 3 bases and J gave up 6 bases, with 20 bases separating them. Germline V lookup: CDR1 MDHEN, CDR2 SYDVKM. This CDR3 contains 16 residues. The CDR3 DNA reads TGTGCCAGCAGTTTCCTGACCTACAGGGAAGGGAATGGCTACACCTTC. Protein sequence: CASSFLTYREGNGYTF.